This entry lists 19 T cell receptor beta chains sequenced from one sample in a study of shared clonotypes between healthy human individuals. Naive CD8 populations comprised CD45RO-negative cells positively selected for CCR7, excluding terminally differentiated effector memory CD45RA+ cells. The assay was immunoSEQ multiplex PCR, and TCRdb's table has in-frame clones only and misses some. The table lists approximately 1.9 million clones, around 93% of them singletons. Sequenced input: naive CD8+ T cells from PBMCs. These receptors originate from a man between 18 and 35 years old in good health. Some clones in this sample may be carry-over from other donors' samples.

The CDR3 reads CASSYGYNDEQYF. In DNA, the CDR3 is TGTGCCAGCAGTTATGGCTATAATGACGAGCAGTACTTC. V and J are TRBV6-5 and TRBJ2-5; D remains ambiguous. The DNA end favors TRBJ2-7, so the J call may be wrong. The CDR3 spans 13 residues. Germline CDR1 is MNHEY and CDR2 is SVGAGI.

This clone came up once. This chain uses TRBV13 with TRBJ1-2; possibly TRBD1 for D (6 bases). Germline-derived CDR1 and CDR2 are PRHDT and FYEKMQ (reference sequence). Trimming removed 4 bases at V and 0 bases at J, with 12 bases between. The CDR3 extends over 15 amino acids. This CDR3 is CASSSSQGANYGYTF. Written as DNA, the CDR3 is TGTGCCAGCAGCTCCTCACAGGGAGCTAACTATGGCTACACCTTC. Based on the CDR3 plus reference TRBV13 and TRBJ1-2, the full variable domain is AAGVIQSPRHLIKEKRETATLKCYPIPRHDTVYWYQQGPGQDPQFLISFYEKMQSDKGSIPDRFSAQQFSDYHSELNMSSLELGDSALYFCASSSSQGANYGYTFGSGTRLTVV.

The gene calls are TRBV28 and TRBJ2-2; weak D call: TRBD1 (7 bases). V lost 5 bases, J lost 7 bases, and 14 bases lay in between. The CDR3 is 14 residues long. CDR1 and CDR2 (germline): MDHEN, SYDVKM. The chain's CDR3 is CASSPPRGVGELFF. In DNA form, the CDR3 reads TGTGCCAGCAGTCCCCCCAGGGGGGTCGGGGAGCTGTTTTTT.

A single count supports this clone. This chain joins TRBV25-1 and TRBJ2-3, with D unclear. With 6 bases removed from V and 3 bases from J, the gap between germline ends came to 7 bases. Per germline, CDR1 MGHDK and CDR2 SYGVNS. The CDR3 runs to 12 residues. The CDR3 reads CASSLETDTQYF. In DNA, the CDR3 is TGTGCCAGCAGCCTAGAGACAGATACGCAGTATTTT.

The chain carries TRBV5-4 and TRBJ2-7, with 7 bases lining up with TRBD2. CDR1 and CDR2 (germline): SGHNT, YYREEE (reference sequence). The CDR3 is 17 residues long. V lost 0 bases and J lost 5; bases outside the gene matches: 14. The CDR3 here is CASSLGPGYRAGNEQYF. The CDR3 nucleotides are TGTGCCAGCAGCTTGGGGCCGGGCTATAGAGCGGGAAACGAGCAGTACTTC.

The rearrangement joins TRBV6-1 to TRBJ1-2; TRBD1 might be the D (6 bases). V was cut by 4 bases and J by 8 bases, with 14 bases left in between. Looked up from germline, CDR1 is MNHNS and CDR2 is SASEGT. CDR3 length: 13 amino acids. CDR3 protein: CASSGPWTEGYTF. The CDR3 bases are TGTGCCAGCAGTGGACCTTGGACAGAGGGCTACACCTTC.

The CDR3 DNA is TGTGCCAGCAGAAAAGGCAGGACAGGGCTTTGGGAGACCCAGTACTTC. This gives the protein CASRKGRTGLWETQYF. V and J are TRBV7-8 and TRBJ2-5, with 8 bases aligning to TRBD1. The germline CDR1 and CDR2 sequences are SGHVS and FQNEAQ. J was trimmed by 5 bases and V by 6 bases; bases with no gene match: 14. This CDR3 region has 16 residues.

This rearrangement joins TRBV7-9 to TRBJ2-3, with TRBD2 as a possible D gene (6 bases). V was trimmed by 3 bases and J by 2 bases, leaving 18 bases between them. CDR3 size: 17 residues. Per the germline V gene, CDR1 is SEHNR and CDR2 is FQNEAQ (reference sequence). The CDR3 DNA reads TGTGCCAGCAGCTTGGCCGATGGGACTCGGCTCACAGATACGCAGTATTTT. Its protein is CASSLADGTRLTDTQYF. The full variable domain, completed using reference TRBV7-9 and TRBJ2-3, is DTGVSQNPRHKITKRGQNVTFRCDPISEHNRLYWYRQTLGQGPEFLTYFQNEAQLEKSRLLSDRFSAERPKGSFSTLEIQRTEQGDSAMYLCASSLADGTRLTDTQYFGPGTRLTVL.

This clone came up once. This chain joins TRBV6-5 and TRBJ1-4, with D unresolved. This CDR3 has 15 amino acids. Germline CDR1 is MNHEY and CDR2 is SVGAGI. The germline V and J ends were trimmed by 4 bases and 0 bases, with 9 bases remaining between them. CDR3 residues: CASSSVTATNEKLFF. CDR3 in DNA: TGTGCCAGCAGTTCGGTGACTGCAACTAATGAAAAACTGTTTTTT.

Written as DNA, the CDR3 is TGTGCCAGCAGTCTCGGACTAGCGAGGGAGACCCAGTACTTC. Translation: CASSLGLARETQYF. The chain recombines TRBV28 with TRBJ2-5; 9 bases match TRBD2. Germline-derived CDR1 and CDR2 are MDHEN and SYDVKM. The CDR3 is 14 residues long. V dropped 5 bases and J dropped 5; count of bases not matched to a gene: 6.

The chain is built from TRBV7-2 and TRBJ2-3; 7 bases fit TRBD2. This CDR3 contains 16 residues. Germline V gene sequence: CDR1 SGHTA, CDR2 FQGNSA. V dropped 7 bases and J dropped 0; count of bases not matched to a gene: 10. The CDR3, as DNA: TGTGCCAGCACCGTCCCCCTAGCGGCTAGCACAGATACGCAGTATTTT. Encoded protein: CASTVPLAASTDTQYF.

V is TRBV4-3 and J is TRBJ2-2, with no clear D. The V gene lost 7 bases and the J gene lost 4 bases, with 16 bases spanning the gap. The CDR3 loop spans 15 amino acids. Germline V gives CDR1 LGHNA, CDR2 YSLEER. The CDR3 sequence is CASKAPEPCTGELFF. DNA of the CDR3: TGCGCCAGCAAAGCTCCCGAGCCTTGCACCGGGGAGCTGTTTTTT.

On this clone: The sample carries other DNA sequences with the same CDR3. This chain links TRBV9 with TRBJ1-2; D not resolved. V dropped 0 bases and J dropped 2 bases, with 5 bases sitting between them. Germline loops: CDR1 SGDLS, CDR2 YYNGEE. The CDR3 has 13 amino acids. The DNA of the CDR3 is TGTGCCAGCAGCGTAGTGTCCAACTATGGCTACACCTTC. This translates into CASSVVSNYGYTF.

V and J are TRBV6-5 and TRBJ2-1; maybe TRBD2 (7 bases). From germline, CDR1 is MNHEY and CDR2 SVGAGI. Trimming stripped 2 bases from V and 2 bases from J, with 10 bases between. The CDR3 runs to 15 residues. CDR3 amino acids: CASSYNGGPYNEQFF. For the CDR3, the DNA is TGTGCCAGCAGTTACAACGGGGGGCCCTACAATGAGCAGTTCTTC.

This chain links TRBV15 with TRBJ1-5, with a weak D call TRBD1 (5 bases). The CDR3 covers 13 residues. Germline V gene data show CDR1 as LNHNV and CDR2 as YYDKDF (reference sequence). The V and J ends lost 4 bases and 4 bases respectively, with 8 bases between them. The CDR3 protein is CATSMGVNQPQHF. The DNA of the CDR3 is TGTGCCACCAGCATGGGGGTGAATCAGCCCCAGCATTTT.

V gene TRBV27 combines with J gene TRBJ1-1; D might be TRBD1 (6 bases). Germline values: CDR1 MNHEY, CDR2 SMNVEV (reference sequence). The CDR3 spans 13 residues. Trimming removed 5 bases from V and 1 base from J, with 8 bases in between. The chain's CDR3 is CASSEQGNTEAFF. In DNA, the CDR3 is TGTGCCAGCAGTGAACAGGGGAACACTGAAGCTTTCTTT.

This clone was detected once. The chain joins TRBV5-1 to TRBJ2-1; D gene unclear. Germline assignment: CDR1 SGHRS and CDR2 YFSETQ. Trimming stripped 4 bases from V and 0 bases from J, with 11 bases between. This CDR3 spans 15 amino acids. The CDR3 loop reads CASSARPSSYNEQFF. DNA for the CDR3: TGCGCCAGCAGCGCCCGGCCGAGCTCCTACAATGAGCAGTTCTTC.

This clone was recorded only once. The chain recombines TRBV11-1 with TRBJ2-1; D may be TRBD2 (5 bases). The germline V gene encodes CDR1 SGHAT and CDR2 FQDESV (reference sequence). V lost 1 base and J lost 5, with 21 bases in between. The CDR3 consists of 18 residues. CDR3 DNA: TGTGCCAGCAGCTTAGTTAAGGGAGCGGAGCGATTTCACAATGAGCAGTTCTTC. As protein: CASSLVKGAERFHNEQFF. The full variable domain, its missing parts supplied by reference TRBV11-1 and TRBJ2-1, is EAEVAQSPRYKITEKSQAVAFWCDPISGHATLYWYRQILGQGPELLVQFQDESVVDDSQLPKDRFSAERLKGVDSTLKIQPAELGDSAMYLCASSLVKGAERFHNEQFFGPGTRLTVL.

The V and J genes are TRBV5-1 and TRBJ1-2; TRBD1 aligns across 9 bases. The CDR3 contains 18 residues. The V segment lost 0 bases and the J segment 3 bases; nucleotides outside the gene matches: 12. Germline loops: CDR1 SGHRS, CDR2 YFSETQ. The CDR3 loop reads CASSLALHNTGGHYGYTF. CDR3 bases: TGCGCCAGCAGCTTGGCCCTCCATAACACAGGGGGCCACTATGGCTACACCTTC.